The 18 T cell receptor beta chains listed next were all sequenced from one sample in a study of blood T cell repertoires in COVID-19. Profiling relied on immunoSEQ multiplex PCR, and the TCRdb table lists in-frame clones only, not all of them. The table shows 150,000 to 200,000 clones, with around 83% occurring only once. The material sequenced was PBMCs or T cells enriched from blood (not recorded which). The receptor source for this set is a man aged 40-49 years who had recovered from COVID-19.

In this sample, this clone turned up a few times. The rearrangement uses TRBV28 and TRBJ2-1, with D maybe TRBD1 (6 bases). This CDR3 comprises 14 residues. Germline V CDR1 and CDR2: MDHEN, SYDVKM. Trimming removed 5 bases from V and 3 bases from J, with 11 bases in between. The CDR3 DNA reads TGTGCCAGCAGTCTAAAGACAGGCTACAATGAGCAGTTCTTC. Its translation: CASSLKTGYNEQFF.

The chain joins TRBV28 to TRBJ2-3, with 7 bases that match TRBD1. Trimming removed 2 bases from V and 0 bases from J; junction bases left unmatched: 5. The CDR3 has 16 residues. CDR1 is MDHEN, CDR2 SYDVKM, per germline. In nucleotides, the CDR3 is TGTGCCAGCAGTTTAATGGGCAGGGGGAGCACAGATACGCAGTATTTT. Amino acid sequence: CASSLMGRGSTDTQYF.

The gene calls are TRBV7-3 and TRBJ2-1; 10 positions match TRBD2. The CDR3 extends over 15 amino acids. Germline trimming cut 1 base from V and 9 bases from J; bases unmatched to any gene: 6. From germline, CDR1 is SGHTA and CDR2 FQGTGA. The CDR3 DNA reads as TGTGCCAGCAGCTTAAGAGCGGGAGGGGGATCTGAGCAGTTCTTC. Amino acids: CASSLRAGGGSEQFF.

This clone appeared a single time. V and J are TRBV27 and TRBJ2-4; 9 nucleotides align to TRBD2. This CDR3 is 18 amino acids long. CDR1 is MNHEY, CDR2 SMNVEV, per germline (reference sequence). The V and J ends lost 8 bases and 1 base, in that order; junction bases with no gene match: 15. CDR3 residues: CASRAAGGPGWAKNIQYF. CDR3 DNA sequence: TGTGCCAGCCGTGCGGCGGGGGGGCCGGGGTGGGCCAAAAACATTCAGTACTTC.

This sequence joins TRBV28 and TRBJ2-7, with 8 nucleotides matching TRBD1. The germline CDR1 and CDR2 sequences are MDHEN and SYDVKM. The CDR3 extends over 13 amino acids. In DNA, the CDR3 is TGTTCTAATAAGGGACAGGACCCATACGAGCAGTACTTC. Its protein is CSNKGQDPYEQYF.

This chain links TRBV9 with TRBJ2-6; possibly TRBD2 for D (6 bases). The ends were cut back, 5 bases at V and 1 base at J, with 13 bases in the middle. The CDR3 length is 16 residues. Germline assignment: CDR1 SGDLS and CDR2 YYNGEE. The CDR3 DNA reads as TGTGCCAGCAGTCACTCGGGGGTTTCTGGGGCCAACGTCCTGACTTTC. Its protein product is CASSHSGVSGANVLTF.

Only one count was recorded for this clone. The chain uses TRBV27 and TRBJ1-2; tentative D call: TRBD1 (5 bases). Trimming pared 2 bases from V and 8 bases from J, leaving 15 bases between. The CDR3 is 14 residues long. Looked up from germline, CDR1 is MNHEY and CDR2 is SMNVEV (reference sequence). CDR3: CASSLAGTGGGYTF. The CDR3 DNA reads TGTGCCAGCAGTTTAGCGGGGACTGGAGGGGGCTACACCTTC.

The chain is built from TRBV28 and TRBJ2-7, with D perhaps TRBD1 (5 bases). Germline V lookup: CDR1 MDHEN, CDR2 SYDVKM. The CDR3 extends over 13 amino acids. V was clipped by 5 bases and J by 2 bases, with 10 bases between them. CDR3 sequence (DNA): TGTGCCAGCAGTACAGGCCCAACCTACGAGCAGTACTTC. Translating it yields CASSTGPTYEQYF.

The gene calls are TRBV6-5 and TRBJ1-1; possible D gene TRBD1, 5 bases. Germline values: CDR1 MNHEY, CDR2 SVGAGI. The CDR3 sequence is 14 residues long. V dropped 7 bases and J dropped 5 bases, with 17 bases sitting between them. The CDR3 loop reads CASTLAGVVTEAFF. Here the CDR3 DNA reads TGTGCCAGCACTCTGGCGGGGGTTGTTACTGAAGCTTTCTTT.

This clone appeared a single time. The chain couples TRBV2 to TRBJ2-2, with 10 bases aligning to TRBD2. Per germline, CDR1 SNHLY and CDR2 FYNNEI. This CDR3 has 18 residues. V shed 10 bases and J 5 bases; nucleotides not matched to a gene: 19. This CDR3 is CAITKRSGRAGATGELFF. The CDR3 DNA sequence: TGTGCCATCACCAAGCGCAGCGGGAGGGCCGGGGCGACCGGGGAGCTGTTTTTT. The full variable domain, completed using reference TRBV2 and TRBJ2-2, is EPEVTQTPSHQVTQMGQEVILRCVPISNHLYFYWYRQILGQKVEFLVSFYNNEISEKSEIFDDQFSVERPDGSNFTLKIRSTKLEDSAMYFCAITKRSGRAGATGELFFGEGSRLTVL.

This chain joins TRBV12-5 and TRBJ2-1, with 10 positions matching TRBD1. Germline CDR1 and CDR2: LGHNT and FRNRAP. The CDR3 is 15 amino acids. With V trimmed by 1 base and J by 10 bases, 7 bases remained unmatched. In nucleotides, the CDR3 is TGTGCTAGTGGTTTGGCCCCGGGACAGGGGTTAGAGCAGTTCTTC. Translated: CASGLAPGQGLEQFF. The full variable domain, with the rest looked up from reference TRBV12-5 and TRBJ2-1, is DARVTQTPRHKVTEMGQEVTMRCQPILGHNTVFWYRQTMMQGLELLAYFRNRAPLDDSGMPKDRFSAEMPDATLATLKIQPSEPRDSAVYFCASGLAPGQGLEQFFGPGTRLTVL.

The chain carries TRBV6-1 and TRBJ1-2; D ambiguous. Trimming shortened V by 2 bases and J by 4 bases, and 14 bases separated the two germline ends. CDR3 length: 15 residues. The V gene's germline CDR1 is MNHNS and CDR2 SASEGT. This chain's CDR3 is CASSEWADGGYGYTF. CDR3 DNA sequence: TGTGCCAGCAGTGAATGGGCAGACGGAGGCTATGGCTACACCTTC.

Notes on this clone: The junction differs from germline at one of its ends, possibly a read error. The chain is built from TRBV11-2 and TRBJ1-2; TRBD1 matches 8 bases. From germline, CDR1 is SGHAT and CDR2 FQNNGV. This CDR3 is 13 amino acids long. This chain's CDR3 is CASSTRTGTPQQF. The CDR3 DNA reads as TGTGCCAGCAGCACCCGGACAGGGACGCCCCAACAGTTC.

V gene TRBV7-9 combines with J gene TRBJ1-2, with TRBD1 matching over 8 bases. Germline trimming cut 3 bases from V and 8 bases from J; bases unmatched to any gene: 20. Germline V lookup: CDR1 SEHNR, CDR2 FQNEAQ (reference sequence). The CDR3 has 18 residues. The CDR3: CASSFFRTGQEGLWGYTF. In nucleotides, the CDR3 is TGTGCCAGCAGCTTCTTTAGGACAGGGCAGGAGGGATTATGGGGCTACACCTTC.

The chain links TRBV2 to TRBJ2-1; 11 bases line up with TRBD1. Germline values: CDR1 SNHLY, CDR2 FYNNEI. The length of the CDR3 is 17 residues. V trimming: 0 bases; J trimming: 11 bases; junction bases outside the gene matches: 12. In DNA form, the CDR3 reads TGTGCCAGCAGTGAAGCCTGGACAGGGGGCTACCTAGATAAGCAGTTCTTC. Protein: CASSEAWTGGYLDKQFF.

This rearrangement joins TRBV9 to TRBJ1-6; D gene uncertain. V was trimmed by 0 bases and J by 8 bases, leaving 15 bases between them. CDR1 and CDR2 from the germline V gene are SGDLS and YYNGEE. This CDR3 is 16 amino acids long. This CDR3 is CASSVANSLADSPLHF. CDR3 coding DNA: TGTGCCAGCAGCGTAGCAAACAGCCTGGCCGATTCACCCCTCCACTTT.

The chain is built from TRBV5-4 and TRBJ2-2; D is perhaps TRBD1 (6 bases). CDR1 is SGHNT and CDR2 is YYREEE in the germline V gene (reference sequence). Trimming removed 2 bases at V and 6 bases at J, with 14 bases between. This CDR3 has 15 residues. CDR3 in amino acids: CASSLIDNRAGELFF. The CDR3 DNA reads as TGTGCCAGCAGCTTAATCGATAACAGGGCCGGGGAGCTGTTTTTT.

The chain has TRBV29-1 and TRBJ2-3; 10 bases agree with TRBD2. The CDR3 sequence is 13 residues long. Germline V CDR1 and CDR2: SQVTM, ANQGSEA. J was trimmed by 4 bases and V by 7 bases; bases with no gene match: 5. The CDR3 coding sequence is TGCAGCGCCAAGCGGGGGGGCGCAGATACGCAGTATTTT. This translates into CSAKRGGADTQYF.